This T cell receptor (beta chain) was identified in a study of monozygotic twins with inflammatory bowel disease. TCRdb processed the 5' RACE reads again and assigns one entry to each CDR3 protein, with no DNA. The sample has approximately 200,000 distinct CDR3 sequences. CDR1 SGHRS and CDR2 YFSETQ come from the germline V gene. There are 14 residues in the CDR3. Material: blood. The rearrangement uses TRBV5-1 and TRBJ1-1. The sequence was collected from a human donor with ulcerative colitis or Crohn's disease, or a healthy co-twin of an affected twin (not recorded which). The CDR3 is CASSSRQSRTEAFF.